A single sample gave rise to the 5 T cell receptor beta chains below, sequenced in a study of blood T cell repertoires in COVID-19. Repertoires were generated with immunoSEQ multiplex PCR, while TCRdb's copy carries only in-frame clones and drops some. The data show 130,000 to 150,000 clones, 87% seen once. Sequencing was performed on peripheral blood. Source of these receptors: a man of 80 years or more with acute or convalescent COVID-19.

V usage is TRBV27 and J usage is TRBJ2-7; 8 positions agree with TRBD1. CDR3 length equals 15 residues. Germline V gives CDR1 MNHEY, CDR2 SMNVEV (reference sequence). V shed 6 bases and J 4 bases; nucleotides not matched to a gene: 11. DNA of the CDR3: TGTGCCAGCAGACCCCAGGGGGCGCCTGGGTACGAGCAGTACTTC. Protein: CASRPQGAPGYEQYF.

This clone showed up just once. The chain is built from TRBV2 and TRBJ2-6; the match to TRBD2 covers 8 bases. V was pared by 7 bases and J by 3 bases, with 2 bases of the junction left unmatched. This CDR3 region has 14 residues. The germline V gene encodes CDR1 SNHLY and CDR2 FYNNEI. The DNA of the CDR3 is TGTGCCAGCAAGGCGGGAGGTGGGGCCAACGTCCTGACTTTC. Protein product: CASKAGGGANVLTF.

The chain has TRBV28 and TRBJ2-7; 14 positions match TRBD2. The CDR3 has 17 residues. Germline CDR1 is MDHEN and CDR2 is SYDVKM. With 6 bases clipped from V and 5 bases from J, the junction kept 12 bases outside the gene matches. CDR3 DNA sequence: TGTGCCAGCAGACCGCCTCCCGGGACTAGCGGGAGTAACGAGCAGTACTTC. This gives the protein CASRPPPGTSGSNEQYF.

This clone was detected a few times. The CDR3 DNA is TGTGCCAGCAGTTTATCGCTTGGGTTAGACAGGGCAAGCGGCTACACCTTC. This translates into CASSLSLGLDRASGYTF. The chain uses TRBV28 and TRBJ1-2; 7 bases line up with TRBD1. This CDR3 is built from 17 residues. The germline CDR1 and CDR2 sequences are MDHEN and SYDVKM. V dropped 1 base and J dropped 8; count of bases not matched to a gene: 16.

This chain joins TRBV13 and TRBJ1-1; a weak D match, TRBD1 (6 bases). Trimming shortened V by 3 bases and J by 0 bases, and 11 bases separated the two germline ends. This CDR3 comprises 15 residues. Germline V gene data show CDR1 as PRHDT and CDR2 as FYEKMQ (reference sequence). The CDR3 nucleotides read TGTGCCAGCAGCTTCCGACAGGCGTTGAACACTGAAGCTTTCTTT. It yields the protein CASSFRQALNTEAFF.